This T cell receptor beta chain was recorded in a study of breast tumors, draining lymph nodes, adjacent tissues. Points from the study as a whole: Data only fit, rather than demonstrated, lymph node origin of most tumor T cells. Data fit most tumor T cells coming from lymph node, expanding in tumor. Tumor TCR diversity was below lymph nodes but above nontumor tissue.

Note on this clonotype: The antigen is not known.

The lymph nodes were axillary draining lymph nodes from breast cancer patients. V shed 6 bases and J 1 base; nucleotides not matched to a gene: 10. The CDR3 covers 17 residues. In germline, CDR1 is KGHSH, CDR2 LQKENI. TCRdb redid the calling of the multiplex PCR reads with MiXCR, one entry per CDR3 protein. The sample consists of 200,000 to 250,000 distinct CDR3 sequences, around 34% of them appearing once. The TCR originated in a female donor with breast cancer. Some clones in this sample may be carry-over from other donors' samples. The sequencing sample was made of axillary lymph node tissue. The chain joins TRBV18 to TRBJ2-2; 8 bases are a match to TRBD2. The CDR3 nucleotides are TGTGCCAGCTCGCTCGTCGCTAGCGGGCAGAACACCGGGGAGCTGTTTTTT. It encodes CASSLVASGQNTGELFF.